These T cell receptor beta chains were read from a single sample in a study of cytomegalovirus exposure and HLA in healthy donors. Sequencing used immunoSEQ multiplex PCR; TCRdb keeps in-frame clones, though not all of them. This table holds roughly 140,000 clones, roughly 80% found once. The sequencing sample was made of PBMCs. Every receptor here comes from a man aged 25-40 years in good health and CMV-seropositive. Both conserved end residues are part of each CDR3. The D gene is left open where the match is weak.

J	D	V	CDR3
TRBJ1-3	TRBD1	TRBV28	CASSLFGTGHWKNTIYF
TRBJ2-5	TRBD1	TRBV5-6	CASSRGTGWETQYF
TRBJ2-5	TRBD1	TRBV30	CAWRQGKETQYF
TRBJ2-2	TRBD2	TRBV5-1	CASSFTSGSPGELFF
TRBJ2-7	TRBD2	TRBV27	CASSPELAGNIAYEQYF
TRBJ2-1	TRBD2	TRBV7-2	CASSFTGGAYNEQFF
TRBJ2-3	TRBD2	TRBV10-2	CASSGAISGTSGSPPPTDTQYF
TRBJ2-7	.	TRBV5-4	CASSFIYGGMRYEQYF
TRBJ2-7	TRBD2	TRBV5-8	CASSRLAGISYEQYF
TRBJ2-1	TRBD1	TRBV11-3	CASSHRIGTDDNEQFF
TRBJ2-1	.	TRBV7-6	CASSLVNEGRSYNEQFF